This T cell receptor beta chain derives from a study of siplizumab effects on memory and regulatory T cells. The trim removed 0 bases at V and 0 bases at J, leaving 7 bases unmatched. This CDR3 has 18 residues. Per germline, CDR1 SGDLS and CDR2 YYNGEE. The table came from immunoSEQ multiplex PCR; TCRdb's copy has only in-frame clones and leaves some out. The sample lists nearly 95,000 clones, around 94% occurring once. Sequencing input: non-Treg CD4+ T cells sorted from blood. The rearrangement uses TRBV9 and TRBJ2-3; 10 bases match TRBD1. The receptor's source is a human donor in good health. The CDR3 DNA reads TGTGCCAGCAGCGTAGCTTTCGGACAGGGGGGTAGCACAGATACGCAGTATTTT. Translating gives CASSVAFGQGGSTDTQYF.